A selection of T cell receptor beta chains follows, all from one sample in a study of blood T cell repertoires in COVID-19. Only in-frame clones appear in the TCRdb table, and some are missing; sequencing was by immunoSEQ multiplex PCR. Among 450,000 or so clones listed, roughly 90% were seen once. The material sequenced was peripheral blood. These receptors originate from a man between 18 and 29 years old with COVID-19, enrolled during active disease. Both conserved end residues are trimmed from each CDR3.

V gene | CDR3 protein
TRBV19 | ASSLGGRENEKLF
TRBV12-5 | ASGIGYRDQQETQY
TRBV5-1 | ASSPLSGIQDNSPLH
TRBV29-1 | SVVTSGRDTQY
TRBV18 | ASSPSDRENSPLH
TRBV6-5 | ASSAELNTEAF
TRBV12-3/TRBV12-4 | ASGGTYEQY
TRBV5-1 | ASTWLRPNTEAF
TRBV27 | ASSLLKIQGVSEQY
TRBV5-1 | ASRLGYSSYNEQF
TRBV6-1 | ASRRTYRFSYEQY
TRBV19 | ASSPTSGRNYNEQF
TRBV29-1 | SVEGGVGGSKGYT
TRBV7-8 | ASSLGWREPPEQY
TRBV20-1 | SARLETQY
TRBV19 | ASSKGTGGSISYNEQF
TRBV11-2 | ASSLEAGGDEAF
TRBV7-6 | ASSLEASGSRADTQY
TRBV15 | ATSSSDRANTEAF
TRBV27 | ATKAGTGPYEQY
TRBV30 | AWRGRTSGDGTQY
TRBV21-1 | ASSVAGETQY
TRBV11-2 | ASYPGIGTQY
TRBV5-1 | ASSLGIPGQGPGELF
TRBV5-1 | ASSLGYEGSYGYT
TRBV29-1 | SVGQGAMNEQF
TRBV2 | ASSLFGQVGSPLH
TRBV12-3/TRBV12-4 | ASRPGTGSYT
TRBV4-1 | ASSLRTSGSDGELF
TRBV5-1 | ASSLAPLTGNTEAF
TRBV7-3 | ASSLFERTSCLWEQY
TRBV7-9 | ASSFTQGQIPQETQY
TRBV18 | ASSLNGRGDEQY
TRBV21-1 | ASSKERRGQETQY
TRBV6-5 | ASSPLQAGSYEQY
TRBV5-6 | ASSFARWATGELF